These 21 T cell receptor beta chains came from one sample sequenced in a study of blood T cell repertoires in COVID-19. This table comes from immunoSEQ multiplex PCR, and its TCRdb copy is limited to in-frame clones, with some not included. Of roughly 220,000 clones in the sample, around 91% are singletons; the top ten hold approximately 3.4%. Sequenced sample: PBMCs or T cells enriched from blood (not recorded which). These receptors were taken from a woman aged 18-29 years in a cohort exposed to, infected with or recovered from COVID-19 (not recorded which).

The chain is built from TRBV2 and TRBJ2-6; D is unresolved. The CDR3 is 16 residues long. Trimming took 3 bases from V and 2 from J, leaving 11 bases between them. The germline CDR1 and CDR2 sequences are SNHLY and FYNNEI. As DNA, the CDR3 is TGTGCCAGCAGTGAGGGCAGGTCCACTGGGGCCAACGTCCTGACTTTC. This sequence encodes CASSEGRSTGANVLTF.

The chain combines TRBV11-2 with TRBJ1-2; D gene ambiguous. Germline-derived CDR1 and CDR2 are SGHAT and FQNNGV. The ends were cut back, 5 bases at V and 8 bases at J, with 21 bases in the middle. The CDR3 sequence is 15 residues long. The CDR3: CASSPMRGSFRGYTF. DNA of the CDR3: TGTGCCAGCAGCCCCATGCGCGGGTCTTTCAGGGGCTACACCTTC.

The chain recombines TRBV30 with TRBJ2-3; D gene unclear. The CDR3 has 11 amino acids. V was pared by 8 bases and J by 1 base, with 7 bases between. CDR1 is GTSNPN, CDR2 SVGIG, per germline (reference sequence). The CDR3 loop reads CARLGTDTQYF. The CDR3 region has the DNA TGTGCCCGTCTCGGCACAGATACGCAGTATTTT.

The rearrangement uses TRBV29-1 and TRBJ1-1; 7 bases agree with TRBD1. J lost 1 base, V lost 2 bases, and 1 base had no gene match. The V gene's germline CDR1 is SQVTM and CDR2 ANQGSEA. The CDR3 has 13 residues. The CDR3, as DNA: TGCAGCGTTGAAAAGGGGGCGAACACTGAAGCTTTCTTT. Protein: CSVEKGANTEAFF. Full variable domain (outside the CDR3, taken from reference TRBV29-1 and TRBJ1-1): SAVISQKPSRDICQRGTSLTIQCQVDSQVTMMFWYRQQPGQSLTLIATANQGSEATYESGFVIDKFPISRPNLTFSTLTVSNMSPEDSSIYLCSVEKGANTEAFFGQGTRLTVV.

This clone was picked up one time. CDR3 coding DNA: TGTGCCAGCAGGGGCAGTCGGTGGCAGCCCCAGCATTTT. This encodes CASRGSRWQPQHF. The gene calls are TRBV6-5 and TRBJ1-5; no firm D call. Germline V gene data show CDR1 as MNHEY and CDR2 as SVGAGI. The V and J ends lost 6 bases and 7 bases respectively, with 13 bases between them. CDR3 length equals 13 residues.

The chain uses TRBV7-6 and TRBJ2-2; TRBD1 is a possible D gene (6 bases). There are 13 residues in the CDR3. In germline, CDR1 is SGHVS, CDR2 FNYEAQ. V gave up 5 bases and J gave up 5 bases, with 9 bases separating them. Here the CDR3 DNA reads TGTGCCAGCAGCCGAGGGGGAACCGGGGAGCTGTTTTTT. This encodes CASSRGGTGELFF.

The V gene is TRBV7-6, the J gene TRBJ1-1; D is unclear. V lost 5 bases and J lost 4, with 14 bases in between. Germline loops: CDR1 SGHVS, CDR2 FNYEAQ. CDR3 length equals 14 residues. CDR3 sequence: CASSPFETGTEAFF. In DNA form, the CDR3 reads TGTGCCAGCAGCCCGTTTGAGACGGGCACTGAAGCTTTCTTT.

This chain connects TRBV5-5 to TRBJ2-7; no clear D gene. CDR1 is SGHKS and CDR2 is YYEKEE in the germline V gene (reference sequence). Trimming pared 2 bases from V and 3 bases from J, leaving 9 bases between. This CDR3 contains 13 residues. This CDR3 is CASSFPGVYEQYF. The CDR3, as DNA: TGTGCCAGCAGCTTTCCCGGAGTCTACGAGCAGTACTTC. The full variable domain, with the rest looked up from reference TRBV5-5 and TRBJ2-7, is DAGVTQSPTHLIKTRGQQVTLRCSPISGHKSVSWYQQVLGQGPQFIFQYYEKEERGRGNFPDRFSARQFPNYSSELNVNALLLGDSALYLCASSFPGVYEQYFGPGTRLTVT.

The gene calls are TRBV2 and TRBJ2-2; weak D call: TRBD2 (6 bases). V dropped 7 bases and J dropped 7 bases, with 19 bases sitting between them. This CDR3 is 15 amino acids long. Germline lookup yields CDR1 SNHLY and CDR2 FYNNEI. CDR3 sequence: CASTRAGQGGGELFF. The CDR3 region has the DNA TGTGCCAGCACCCGGGCGGGGCAGGGAGGCGGGGAGCTGTTTTTT.

The chain combines TRBV7-9 with TRBJ1-4; 8 bases fit TRBD1. CDR3 length equals 15 residues. CDR1 is SEHNR, CDR2 FQNEAQ, per germline (reference sequence). J gave up 7 bases and V 4 bases, and 8 bases lay outside the gene matches. The CDR3 sequence: CASSSSRTGFEKLFF. The CDR3 DNA reads as TGTGCCAGCAGCTCCTCTCGGACAGGGTTTGAAAAACTGTTTTTT.

The CDR3 nucleotides read TGTGCCAGTATCGGGGGTAATGAAAAACTGTTTTTT. Residues: CASIGGNEKLFF. The chain is built from TRBV19 and TRBJ1-4; possible D gene TRBD1, 5 bases. With 7 bases removed from V and 4 bases from J, the gap between germline ends came to 7 bases. CDR3 length equals 12 residues. The germline V gene encodes CDR1 LNHDA and CDR2 SQIVND (reference sequence).

The V call is TRBV7-2, the J call TRBJ1-5; 8 bases match TRBD1. The ends lost 5 bases at V and 6 bases at J; junction bases unmatched: 9. The germline gives CDR1 SGHTA, CDR2 FQGNSA. This CDR3 region has 15 residues. The chain's CDR3 is CASSARTGSGQPQHF. CDR3 in DNA: TGTGCCAGCAGCGCCAGGACAGGGAGTGGTCAGCCCCAGCATTTT.

J is TRBJ1-4 and V is TRBV19, with 8 bases matching TRBD1. The germline gives CDR1 LNHDA, CDR2 SQIVND (reference sequence). V was clipped by 6 bases and J by 6 bases; unmatched bases: 18. CDR3 length: 18 residues. The DNA of the CDR3 is TGTGCCAGTAGATCCCTAACGATGGCAGGGGGCCTCGATGAAAAACTGTTTTTT. This codes for CASRSLTMAGGLDEKLFF.

This chain uses TRBV19 with TRBJ1-4, with D unresolved. Trimming left V 2 bases short and J 6 bases short, with 7 bases between. CDR3 size: 13 residues. Per the germline V gene, CDR1 is LNHDA and CDR2 is SQIVND (reference sequence). The chain's CDR3 is CASSILGDEKLFF. Here the CDR3 DNA reads TGTGCCAGTAGTATACTGGGAGATGAAAAACTGTTTTTT.

This clone showed up just once. V gene TRBV6-5 combines with J gene TRBJ1-6; D perhaps matches TRBD1 (5 bases). V was trimmed by 8 bases and J by 8 bases, leaving 16 bases between them. Looked up from germline, CDR1 is MNHEY and CDR2 is SVGAGI. CDR3 length equals 14 residues. The CDR3 spells CASESQGGYSPLHF. In DNA, the CDR3 is TGTGCCAGCGAGTCGCAGGGTGGATATTCACCCCTCCACTTT.

The chain employs TRBV27 and TRBJ2-1, with 11 bases fitting TRBD2. The germline V gene encodes CDR1 MNHEY and CDR2 SMNVEV (reference sequence). The ends lost 5 bases at V and 6 bases at J; junction bases unmatched: 9. The CDR3 consists of 16 residues. CDR3 region: CASSQDLAGGPNEQFF. In DNA form, the CDR3 reads TGTGCCAGCAGTCAGGACCTAGCGGGGGGACCCAATGAGCAGTTCTTC.

The chain carries TRBV11-2 and TRBJ1-1; D not resolved. Trimming stripped 5 bases from V and 0 bases from J, with 16 bases between. Germline V gene data show CDR1 as SGHAT and CDR2 as FQNNGV. This CDR3 is built from 16 residues. CDR3 sequence reads: CASSRREAGMNTEAFF. In nucleotides, the CDR3 is TGTGCCAGCAGCCGCAGAGAGGCCGGGATGAACACTGAAGCTTTCTTT.

This clone was picked up one time. This chain uses TRBV6-5 with TRBJ1-4; 8 bases line up with TRBD1. V lost 10 bases and J lost 6; bases outside the gene matches: 7. Germline V lookup: CDR1 MNHEY, CDR2 SVGAGI. The CDR3 is made up of 13 amino acids. The CDR3, as DNA: TGTGCCATTTCGACAGGGGTGTATGAAAAACTGTTTTTT. This gives the protein CAISTGVYEKLFF.

J is TRBJ2-1 and V is TRBV6-5; D ambiguous. V was pared by 8 bases and J by 4 bases, with 6 bases between. In germline, CDR1 is MNHEY, CDR2 SVGAGI. CDR3 length: 11 residues. In nucleotides, the CDR3 is TGTGCCAGCCGAGGTTACAATGAGCAGTTCTTC. It encodes CASRGYNEQFF.

V is TRBV10-2 and J is TRBJ2-5, with 9 bases matching TRBD2. V lost 2 bases to trimming and J lost 4 bases; unmatched junction nucleotides: 5. Looked up from germline, CDR1 is WSHSY and CDR2 is SAAADI. The CDR3 contains 15 residues. CDR3 loop: CASSEPGLALETQYF. The CDR3, as DNA: TGCGCCAGCAGTGAGCCGGGACTAGCCCTAGAGACCCAGTACTTC.

This chain links TRBV3-1 (or the pseudogene TRBV3-2) with TRBJ1-5, with 7 positions matching TRBD1. The CDR3 is 15 amino acids. V was clipped by 4 bases and J by 6 bases; unmatched bases: 9. In germline, CDR1 is LGHDT, CDR2 YNNKEL (reference sequence). The CDR3 is CASSLGTDPGQPQHF. The CDR3 coding sequence is TGTGCCAGCAGCCTCGGGACAGATCCGGGTCAGCCCCAGCATTTT.